This T cell receptor (beta chain) was documented in a study of shared clonotypes between healthy human individuals. Study outcomes and limitations: What rarefaction showed was incomplete sorted-subset sequencing despite large depth. What naive subsets generally showed was a larger estimated richness than memory subsets showed. Clonotypes shared by all four sorted-subset donors had higher generation probabilities than non-shared clonotypes.

Produced via immunoSEQ multiplex PCR; TCRdb's table is partial and in-frame only. The data hold 2,100,000 or so clones, with around 95% observed a single time. The ends were cut back, 1 base at V and 7 bases at J, with 10 bases in the middle. Germline values: CDR1 MNHNS, CDR2 SASEGT. The CDR3 runs 13 residues. As concerns this clone: Its antigen is undetermined.

The receptor was isolated from a man aged 18 to 29 in good health. The chain is built from TRBV6-1 and TRBJ2-5; D is uncertain. Material: naive CD4+ T cells sorted from blood. The subset is: CD45RA+ positively selected. The CDR3 DNA follows: TGTGCCAGCAGTGAAGAATCGGCTACGACCCAGTACTTC. The encoded protein is CASSEESATTQYF.